These 31 T cell receptor beta chains share one sample of origin, sequenced in a study of blood T cell repertoires in COVID-19. Libraries were prepared by immunoSEQ multiplex PCR; TCRdb keeps only in-frame clonotypes and omits some of them. Of 95,000 to 100,000 clones in the sample, around 87% were seen once. Sequencing input: peripheral blood. These receptors all come from a woman aged 25-40 years with acute or convalescent COVID-19.

This clone was detected only once. V and J are TRBV5-6 and TRBJ1-2; D might be TRBD1 (5 bases). CDR1 and CDR2 from the germline V gene are SGHDT and YYEEEE. CDR3 size: 13 residues. The V and J ends lost 2 bases and 2 bases respectively, with 7 bases between them. The CDR3 is CASSLGQNYGYTF. In nucleotides, the CDR3 is TGTGCCAGCAGCTTAGGACAAAACTATGGCTACACCTTC.

This clone was detected a few times. This chain joins TRBV24-1 and TRBJ2-1; 12 positions match TRBD2. Germline CDR1 KGHDR, CDR2 SFDVKD. V lost 5 bases and J lost 5; bases outside the gene matches: 12. This CDR3 has 18 amino acids. The CDR3 protein is CATSALSSGGARDNEQFF. In DNA, the CDR3 is TGTGCCACCAGTGCCCTTTCTAGCGGGGGGGCCAGGGACAATGAGCAGTTCTTC.

The J gene is TRBJ2-2, the V gene TRBV27; 11 bases are shared with TRBD2. Unmatched junction bases numbered 5, after V lost 3 bases and J lost 5 bases. Per germline, CDR1 MNHEY and CDR2 SMNVEV (reference sequence). The CDR3 runs to 16 residues. CDR3 sequence (DNA): TGTGCCAGCAGTTTGATGGGACTAGCGGTAACCGGGGAGCTGTTTTTT. Translated: CASSLMGLAVTGELFF.

The chain links TRBV7-8 to TRBJ2-1; tentative D call: TRBD1 (5 bases). Trimming took 2 bases from V and 4 from J, leaving 9 bases between them. The CDR3 loop spans 14 amino acids. Germline values: CDR1 SGHVS, CDR2 FQNEAQ. This chain's CDR3 is CASSLIQGYNEQFF. For the CDR3, the DNA is TGTGCCAGCAGCTTAATCCAGGGTTACAATGAGCAGTTCTTC.

This clone has just a few counts. The chain uses TRBV25-1 and TRBJ2-7, with 14 bases matching TRBD2. Germline V gene lookup returns CDR1 MGHDK and CDR2 SYGVNS. The V and J ends lost 2 bases and 7 bases, in that order; junction bases with no gene match: 4. CDR3 length: 15 amino acids. This CDR3 is CASSERGLAGVEQYF. CDR3 bases: TGTGCCAGCAGTGAAAGGGGACTAGCGGGGGTGGAGCAGTACTTC.

V usage is TRBV19 and J usage is TRBJ1-5, with 9 positions matching TRBD1. The CDR3 is 14 amino acids. The germline gives CDR1 LNHDA, CDR2 SQIVND (reference sequence). Losses at the gene ends were 6 bases for V and 7 bases for J; bases not matched to a gene: 7. The CDR3 loop reads CASSPTGGGQPQHF. DNA of the CDR3: TGTGCCAGTAGCCCGACAGGGGGGGGACAGCCCCAGCATTTT. Using reference TRBV19 and TRBJ1-5 for the parts outside the CDR3, the full variable domain is DGGITQSPKYLFRKEGQNVTLSCEQNLNHDAMYWYRQDPGQGLRLIYYSQIVNDFQKGDIAEGYSVSREKKESFPLTVTSAQKNPTAFYLCASSPTGGGQPQHFGDGTRLSIL.

This clone was picked up one time. The chain employs TRBV19 and TRBJ1-5; D is possibly TRBD1 (5 bases). V dropped 7 bases and J dropped 5 bases, with 18 bases sitting between them. This CDR3 region has 15 residues. The V gene's germline CDR1 is LNHDA and CDR2 SQIVND (reference sequence). CDR3 sequence: CASINGGGVHQPQHF. Written as DNA, the CDR3 is TGTGCCAGTATTAATGGGGGGGGAGTACATCAGCCCCAGCATTTT.

The J gene is TRBJ1-2, the V gene TRBV4-1; tentatively, D is TRBD1 (5 bases). The CDR3 length is 15 residues. Germline assignment: CDR1 MGHRA and CDR2 YSYEKL. The V end was cut by 4 bases, the J end by 4 bases, with 16 bases between. The CDR3 nucleotides are TGCGCCAGCAGCCCCACAGGTGGGGGGGTCTATGGCTACACCTTC. It encodes CASSPTGGGVYGYTF.

V gene TRBV11-2 combines with J gene TRBJ2-7; D may be TRBD1 (5 bases). V shed 5 bases and J shed 3 bases, with 14 bases lying between them. Germline CDR1 SGHAT, CDR2 FQNNGV. The CDR3 extends over 14 amino acids. Here the CDR3 reads CASSPVLDNYEQYF. DNA for the CDR3: TGTGCCAGCAGCCCCGTCCTGGACAACTACGAGCAGTACTTC.

This rearrangement joins TRBV7-9 to TRBJ1-4, with a weak D call TRBD1 (5 bases). CDR3 length: 14 residues. Between the trimmed V and J ends, which lost 4 bases and 7 bases, there was a span of 13 bases. The V gene's germline CDR1 is SEHNR and CDR2 FQNEAQ (reference sequence). The CDR3 nucleotides are TGTGCCAGCAGCTCCGGGGTCGGGGGTGAAAAACTGTTTTTT. This encodes CASSSGVGGEKLFF.

This clone was observed a single time. CDR3 protein: CASPTGGETEAFF. The CDR3 coding sequence is TGTGCCAGCCCCACCGGCGGTGAAACTGAAGCTTTCTTT. This rearrangement joins TRBV2 to TRBJ1-1; D is unclear. Germline V gene data show CDR1 as SNHLY and CDR2 as FYNNEI. Deletions cut 8 bases from V and 5 bases from J, with 15 bases between. The CDR3 consists of 13 residues.

The chain carries TRBV5-5 and TRBJ1-3; 8 nucleotides line up with TRBD1. V lost 2 bases and J lost 8; bases outside the gene matches: 3. Germline V CDR1 and CDR2: SGHKS, YYEKEE (reference sequence). This CDR3 has 13 residues. The CDR3 DNA reads as TGTGCCAGCAGCTTCACAGGGGGGGACACCATATATTTT. This sequence encodes CASSFTGGDTIYF.

In nucleotides, the CDR3 is TGTGCCAGCAGCCGGGACAGAACAACTAATGAAAAACTGTTTTTT. This gives the protein CASSRDRTTNEKLFF. The gene calls are TRBV6-6 and TRBJ1-4, with 7 bases fitting TRBD1. The V gene end was trimmed by 6 bases and the J gene end by 0 bases; junction bases not matched to a gene: 4. Germline V CDR1 and CDR2: MNHNY, SVGAGI (reference sequence). There are 15 residues in the CDR3.

V gene TRBV24-1 combines with J gene TRBJ2-7; TRBD1 agrees at 8 bases. The trim removed 2 bases at V and 2 bases at J, leaving 4 bases unmatched. The CDR3 is 15 amino acids. CDR1 is KGHDR, CDR2 SFDVKD, per germline. The CDR3 region has the DNA TGTGCCACCAGTGATTCTGGACAGGGAGCCTACGAGCAGTACTTC. This gives the protein CATSDSGQGAYEQYF.

A single count supports this clone. CDR3 DNA sequence: TGCGCCAGCAGCCCCGGGCTAGCGGGGGGCCCGGAATCCGGGGAGCTGTTTTTT. Protein: CASSPGLAGGPESGELFF. The chain couples TRBV5-1 to TRBJ2-2; TRBD2 agrees at 11 bases. This CDR3 has 18 residues. CDR1 and CDR2 (germline): SGHRS, YFSETQ. The V segment lost 4 bases and the J segment 6 bases; nucleotides outside the gene matches: 14.

The chain recombines TRBV18 with TRBJ2-7; 7 nucleotides align to TRBD1. The trim removed 4 bases at V and 7 bases at J, leaving 10 bases unmatched. The germline V gene has CDR1 KGHSH and CDR2 LQKENI. The CDR3 totals 14 residues. The chain's CDR3 is CASSLFEGAQEQYF. The CDR3, as DNA: TGTGCCAGCTCACTCTTCGAGGGGGCACAAGAGCAGTACTTC.

This clone was observed a few times. This sequence joins TRBV5-1 and TRBJ2-7; 10 positions agree with TRBD1. Germline CDR1 and CDR2: SGHRS and YFSETQ. V gave up 0 bases and J gave up 5 bases; unmatched junction bases: 8. The CDR3 contains 16 residues. This CDR3 is CASSLAGRDRGHEQYF. The DNA of the CDR3 is TGCGCCAGCAGCTTGGCCGGGCGGGACAGGGGCCACGAGCAGTACTTC.

This clone was detected a few times. Other nucleotide sequences in the sample specify the same CDR3. V gene TRBV4-1 combines with J gene TRBJ1-5; 8 bases agree with TRBD1. This CDR3 comprises 14 residues. CDR1 and CDR2 from the germline V gene are MGHRA and YSYEKL. Trimming cost V 4 bases and J 4 bases; bases outside gene matches: 3. The CDR3: CASSPDRGNQPQHF. The CDR3 DNA is TGCGCCAGCAGCCCCGACAGGGGAAATCAGCCCCAGCATTTT.

V usage is TRBV19 and J usage is TRBJ1-2; 8 bases fit TRBD1. The CDR3 contains 15 residues. V lost 3 bases and J lost 3; bases outside the gene matches: 6. Per the germline V gene, CDR1 is LNHDA and CDR2 is SQIVND (reference sequence). The CDR3 nucleotides read TGTGCCAGTAGTATCGGACAGGGTGAAGACTATGGCTACACCTTC. Encoded protein: CASSIGQGEDYGYTF.

The chain uses TRBV10-1 and TRBJ2-1; a weak D match, TRBD1 (6 bases). Germline-derived CDR1 and CDR2 are WNHNN and SYGVQD (reference sequence). The CDR3 is made up of 22 amino acids. Trimming cost V 7 bases and J 2 bases, with 36 bases left between them. CDR3 residues: CASIVGRGLRQAGLVTYNEQFF. As DNA, the CDR3 is TGCGCCAGCATTGTGGGAAGAGGGCTAAGACAGGCAGGTTTAGTTACCTACAATGAGCAGTTCTTC.

The chain links TRBV29-1 to TRBJ2-7, with 7 nucleotides matching TRBD1. The CDR3 is 14 residues long. Germline CDR1 reads SQVTM; CDR2 reads ANQGSEA. Trimming cost V 7 bases and J 1 base; bases outside gene matches: 10. CDR3 coding DNA: TGCAGCGCTATGGCGGCAGGGGGTTCCTACGAGCAGTACTTC. This encodes CSAMAAGGSYEQYF.

This clone was counted a single time. The chain carries TRBV6-5 and TRBJ2-7, with TRBD1 as a possible D gene (5 bases). Germline V gene data show CDR1 as MNHEY and CDR2 as SVGAGI. V lost 7 bases and J lost 0, with 16 bases in between. CDR3 length: 15 residues. The CDR3 DNA reads TGTGCCAGCACGCCCGGACAAACTCGCTCCTACGAGCAGTACTTC. This translates into CASTPGQTRSYEQYF.

This clone was found once. The chain recombines TRBV5-1 with TRBJ1-1; TRBD1 is a possible D gene (6 bases). This CDR3 contains 14 residues. Trimming pared 3 bases from V and 4 bases from J, leaving 13 bases between. Germline assignment: CDR1 SGHRS and CDR2 YFSETQ. The CDR3, as DNA: TGCGCCAGCAGCTCCGAGAGGGGGAGCACTGAAGCTTTCTTT. It is translated as CASSSERGSTEAFF.

The rearrangement uses TRBV28 and TRBJ2-2, with 10 positions matching TRBD1. Germline V gene data show CDR1 as MDHEN and CDR2 as SYDVKM. The CDR3 is 15 amino acids. Germline trimming cut 6 bases from V and 3 bases from J; bases unmatched to any gene: 4. In DNA form, the CDR3 reads TGTGCCAGCAGCACCGGGACAGGGGACACCGGGGAGCTGTTTTTT. Translation: CASSTGTGDTGELFF. The full variable domain, in which reference TRBV28 and TRBJ2-2 provide the parts outside the CDR3, is DVKVTQSSRYLVKRTGEKVFLECVQDMDHENMFWYRQDPGLGLRLIYFSYDVKMKEKGDIPEGYSVSREKKERFSLILESASTNQTSMYLCASSTGTGDTGELFFGEGSRLTVL.

The chain recombines TRBV19 with TRBJ2-6, with D perhaps matching TRBD1 (6 bases). The CDR3 sequence is 19 residues long. CDR1 LNHDA and CDR2 SQIVND come from the germline V gene (reference sequence). V was cut by 4 bases and J by 0 bases, with 19 bases left in between. The CDR3 bases are TGTGCCAGTAGTACCGAATACAGGGCCCGGAGCTCTGGGGCCAACGTCCTGACTTTC. It is translated as CASSTEYRARSSGANVLTF.

Of note for this clone: This same CDR3 is encoded by further DNA sequences in the sample. The chain has TRBV5-1 and TRBJ1-1; 8 bases align to TRBD1. Germline V lookup: CDR1 SGHRS, CDR2 YFSETQ. V lost 3 bases and J lost 5; bases outside the gene matches: 9. This CDR3 is 15 amino acids long. The CDR3 region has the DNA TGCGCCAGCAGCTCCCGACAGGGGAGGGGGACTGAAGCTTTCTTT. Protein product: CASSSRQGRGTEAFF.

The rearrangement links TRBV6-5 to TRBJ1-5, with 7 bases aligning to TRBD1. This CDR3 spans 14 amino acids. Germline CDR1 is MNHEY and CDR2 is SVGAGI. The V and J ends lost 8 bases and 7 bases, in that order; junction bases with no gene match: 11. CDR3 sequence (DNA): TGTGCCAGCGGCCCAGGGGGTACGGGACAGCCCCAGCATTTT. Its protein product is CASGPGGTGQPQHF.

The chain uses TRBV11-1 and TRBJ2-2, with 7 bases lining up with TRBD2. J gave up 2 bases and V 5 bases, and 8 bases lay outside the gene matches. The length of the CDR3 is 16 residues. Germline assignment: CDR1 SGHAT and CDR2 FQDESV (reference sequence). CDR3 protein: CASSPRGGANTGELFF. In nucleotides, the CDR3 is TGTGCCAGCAGCCCTCGGGGAGGGGCCAACACCGGGGAGCTGTTTTTT. Filled out from reference TRBV11-1 and TRBJ2-2, the complete variable domain reads EAEVAQSPRYKITEKSQAVAFWCDPISGHATLYWYRQILGQGPELLVQFQDESVVDDSQLPKDRFSAERLKGVDSTLKIQPAELGDSAMYLCASSPRGGANTGELFFGEGSRLTVL.

This clone occurred once. The V and J genes are TRBV19 and TRBJ1-1; tentative D call: TRBD1 (5 bases). From germline, CDR1 is LNHDA and CDR2 SQIVND (reference sequence). This CDR3 comprises 13 residues. Trimming took 10 bases from V and 1 from J, leaving 13 bases between them. The chain's CDR3 is CATMGQPNTEAFF. The CDR3 bases are TGTGCCACCATGGGGCAACCGAACACTGAAGCTTTCTTT.

This clone has more than one count but fewer than ten. The rearrangement uses TRBV7-2 and TRBJ1-1; 8 nucleotides match TRBD1. CDR3 length: 13 residues. The germline V gene has CDR1 SGHTA and CDR2 FQGNSA. J was trimmed by 4 bases and V by 6 bases; bases with no gene match: 4. CDR3 nucleotides: TGTGCCAGCAGTCCGACAGGGGTCACTGAAGCTTTCTTT. It encodes CASSPTGVTEAFF.

The chain uses TRBV2 and TRBJ1-5; D is perhaps TRBD1 (5 bases). Germline V CDR1 and CDR2: SNHLY, FYNNEI. V lost 4 bases and J 3 bases, leaving 13 bases between the germline ends. CDR3 size: 15 residues. The CDR3 nucleotides read TGTGCCAGCAGTGGTGCAGGGCGAGCCAATCAGCCCCAGCATTTT. Encoded protein: CASSGAGRANQPQHF.